The 10 T cell receptor beta chains in this list originate from one sample, sequenced in a study of blood T cell repertoires in COVID-19. Method: immunoSEQ multiplex PCR; TCRdb's copy keeps in-frame clones and lacks some. The sample carries about 96,000 clones, around 80% recorded once. The sequenced sample was peripheral blood. These receptor sequences come from a man aged 50 or older who had recovered from COVID-19.

This sequence joins TRBV3-1 (or the pseudogene TRBV3-2) and TRBJ1-6; no clear D gene. The germline V gene has CDR1 LGHDT and CDR2 YNNKEL (reference sequence). This CDR3 has 14 amino acids. The ends were cut back, 7 bases at V and 5 bases at J, with 12 bases in the middle. This CDR3 reads CASTPGFNNSPLHF. As DNA, the CDR3 is TGTGCCAGCACCCCGGGATTCAATAATTCACCCCTCCACTTT.

V usage is TRBV6-1 and J usage is TRBJ1-5; D is unresolved. Germline CDR1 MNHNS, CDR2 SASEGT. The CDR3 sequence is 13 residues long. V gave up 3 bases and J gave up 8 bases, with 11 bases separating them. Written as DNA, the CDR3 is TGTGCCAGCAGTGAGAGGACTCCTAAGCCCCAGCATTTT. It codes for CASSERTPKPQHF.

The J gene is TRBJ1-5, the V gene TRBV27; D is possibly TRBD1 (5 bases). CDR3 length equals 16 residues. Looked up from germline, CDR1 is MNHEY and CDR2 is SMNVEV (reference sequence). Trimming pared 8 bases from V and 3 bases from J, leaving 20 bases between. The CDR3 region is CASSQRGGLDNQPQHF. The CDR3 nucleotides are TGTGCCAGCTCCCAAAGGGGAGGGCTTGACAATCAGCCCCAGCATTTT.

The J gene is TRBJ2-5, the V gene TRBV5-6, with 8 bases aligning to TRBD2. The V gene's germline CDR1 is SGHDT and CDR2 YYEEEE. V trimming: 2 bases; J trimming: 3 bases; junction bases outside the gene matches: 6. The CDR3 has 15 amino acids. CDR3 coding DNA: TGTGCCAGCAGCTTAACTAGCGGAGCGAAAGAGACCCAGTACTTC. Protein product: CASSLTSGAKETQYF.

This rearrangement joins TRBV25-1 to TRBJ1-1; D is unresolved. The CDR3 length is 13 residues. V was cut by 4 bases and J by 3 bases, with 9 bases left in between. Germline V gives CDR1 MGHDK, CDR2 SYGVNS. The CDR3 sequence is CASSGATDTEAFF. The CDR3 nucleotides are TGTGCCAGCAGTGGAGCTACTGACACTGAAGCTTTCTTT.

The rearrangement links TRBV15 to TRBJ1-3; D unclear. This CDR3 is built from 15 residues. Germline CDR1 LNHNV, CDR2 YYDKDF (reference sequence). Trimming pared 0 bases from V and 0 bases from J, leaving 6 bases between. CDR3 region: CATSRDPSSGNTIYF. DNA of the CDR3: TGTGCCACCAGCAGAGATCCCAGCTCTGGAAACACCATATATTTT.

The rearrangement joins TRBV30 to TRBJ1-6; possibly TRBD1 for D (5 bases). The germline gives CDR1 GTSNPN, CDR2 SVGIG (reference sequence). V was trimmed by 4 bases and J by 1 base, leaving 11 bases between them. The CDR3 contains 15 residues. The CDR3 region has the DNA TGTGCCTGGAAACAGGTACAGTCCTATAATTCACCCCTCCACTTT. It encodes CAWKQVQSYNSPLHF. Based on the CDR3 plus reference TRBV30 and TRBJ1-6, the full variable domain is SQTIHQWPATLVQPVGSPLSLECTVEGTSNPNLYWYRQAAGRGLQLLFYSVGIGQISSEVPQNLSASRPQDRQFILSSKKLLLSDSGFYLCAWKQVQSYNSPLHFGNGTRLTVT.

This clone was observed a single time. The chain's CDR3 is CASSLAGTGGETQYF. In nucleotides, the CDR3 is TGTGCCAGCAGCTTAGCCGGTACCGGGGGGGAGACCCAGTACTTC. The J gene is TRBJ2-5, the V gene TRBV7-8; 7 bases are shared with TRBD2. Germline CDR1 and CDR2: SGHVS and FQNEAQ. CDR3 length: 15 amino acids. The trim removed 0 bases at V and 5 bases at J, leaving 6 bases unmatched.

The chain combines TRBV7-9 with TRBJ2-5, with TRBD1 matching 7 bases. The V gene's germline CDR1 is SEHNR and CDR2 FQNEAQ (reference sequence). Germline trimming cut 5 bases from V and 0 bases from J; bases unmatched to any gene: 3. The CDR3 contains 14 residues. The CDR3 loop is CASSPQGNQETQYF. The DNA of the CDR3 is TGTGCCAGCAGCCCACAGGGGAACCAAGAGACCCAGTACTTC. Based on the CDR3 plus reference TRBV7-9 and TRBJ2-5, the full variable domain is DTGVSQNPRHKITKRGQNVTFRCDPISEHNRLYWYRQTLGQGPEFLTYFQNEAQLEKSRLLSDRFSAERPKGSFSTLEIQRTEQGDSAMYLCASSPQGNQETQYFGPGTRLLVL.

The rearrangement uses TRBV7-9 and TRBJ2-5; D call uncertain. Germline CDR1 is SEHNR and CDR2 is FQNEAQ (reference sequence). The CDR3 spans 12 residues. V lost 7 bases, J lost 2 bases, and 8 bases lay in between. CDR3 DNA sequence: TGTGCCAGCAATGAGAATCAAGAGACCCAGTACTTC. Its translation: CASNENQETQYF.